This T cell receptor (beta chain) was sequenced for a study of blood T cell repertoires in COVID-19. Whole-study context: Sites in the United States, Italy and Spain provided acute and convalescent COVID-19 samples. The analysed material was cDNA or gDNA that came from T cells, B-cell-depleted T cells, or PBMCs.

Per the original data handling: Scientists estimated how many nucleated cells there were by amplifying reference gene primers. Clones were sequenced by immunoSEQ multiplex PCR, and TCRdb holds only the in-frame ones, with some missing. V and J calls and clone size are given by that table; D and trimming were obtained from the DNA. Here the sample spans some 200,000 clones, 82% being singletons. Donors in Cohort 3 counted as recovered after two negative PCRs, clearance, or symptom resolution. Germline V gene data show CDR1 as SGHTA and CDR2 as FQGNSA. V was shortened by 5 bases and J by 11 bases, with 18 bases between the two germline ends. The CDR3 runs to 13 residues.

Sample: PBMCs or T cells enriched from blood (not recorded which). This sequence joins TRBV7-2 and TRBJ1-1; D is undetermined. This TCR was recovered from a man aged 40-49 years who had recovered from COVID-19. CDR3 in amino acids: CASSIRGEVLAFF. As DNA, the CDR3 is TGTGCCAGCAGCATCCGGGGTGAGGTGTTGGCTTTCTTT. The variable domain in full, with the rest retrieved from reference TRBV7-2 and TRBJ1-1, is GAGVSQSPSNKVTEKGKDVELRCDPISGHTALYWYRQSLGQGLEFLIYFQGNSAPDKSGLPSDRFSAERTGGSVSTLTIQRTQQEDSAVYLCASSIRGEVLAFFGQGTRLTVV.